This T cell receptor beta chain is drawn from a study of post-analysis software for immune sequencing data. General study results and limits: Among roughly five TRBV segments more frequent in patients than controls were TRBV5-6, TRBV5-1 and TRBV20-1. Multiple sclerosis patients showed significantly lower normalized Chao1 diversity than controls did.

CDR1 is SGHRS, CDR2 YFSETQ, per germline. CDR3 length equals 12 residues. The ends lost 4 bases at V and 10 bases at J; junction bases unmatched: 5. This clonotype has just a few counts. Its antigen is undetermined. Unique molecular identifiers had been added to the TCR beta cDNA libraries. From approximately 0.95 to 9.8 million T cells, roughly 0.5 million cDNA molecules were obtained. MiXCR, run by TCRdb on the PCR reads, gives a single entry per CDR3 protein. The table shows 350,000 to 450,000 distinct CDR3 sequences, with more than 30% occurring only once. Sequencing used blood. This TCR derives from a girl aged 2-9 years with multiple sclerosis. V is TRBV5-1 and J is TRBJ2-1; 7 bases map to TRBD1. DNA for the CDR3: TGCGCCAGCAGCGTGACAGGGAACGAGCAGTTCTTC. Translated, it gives CASSVTGNEQFF. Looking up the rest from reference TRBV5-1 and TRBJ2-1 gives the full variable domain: KAGVTQTPRYLIKTRGQQVTLSCSPISGHRSVSWYQQTPGQGLQFLFEYFSETQRNKGNFPGRFSGRQFSNSRSEMNVSTLELGDSALYLCASSVTGNEQFFGPGTRLTVL.